One and the same sample provided the 14 T cell receptor beta chains below, sequenced in a study of cytomegalovirus exposure and HLA in healthy donors. The PCR ran on 60 Vbeta and 13 Jbeta primers. This table comes from immunoSEQ multiplex PCR, and its TCRdb copy is limited to in-frame clones, with some not included. Its table records around 210,000 clones. The sample taken for sequencing was PBMCs. The receptors were sampled from a woman aged 25 to 39 in good health and CMV-seropositive.

The chain carries TRBV7-2 and TRBJ2-2, with a weak D call TRBD1 (7 bases). CDR3 size: 14 residues. The V gene lost 2 bases and the J gene lost 6 bases, with 10 bases spanning the gap. CDR1 SGHTA and CDR2 FQGNSA come from the germline V gene. The CDR3 region has the DNA TGTGCCAGCAGCTTACAGGGGGGAGCCGGGGAGCTGTTTTTT. It codes for CASSLQGGAGELFF.

The rearrangement links TRBV4-1 to TRBJ2-5; the match to TRBD1 covers 8 bases. The CDR3 is 14 residues long. CDR1 is MGHRA and CDR2 is YSYEKL in the germline V gene. The trim removed 4 bases at V and 4 bases at J, leaving 5 bases unmatched. The chain's CDR3 is CASSPDRGGETQYF. DNA for the CDR3: TGCGCCAGCAGCCCCGACAGGGGAGGAGAGACCCAGTACTTC.

This rearrangement joins TRBV4-1 to TRBJ2-4, with D tentatively TRBD1 (6 bases). The CDR3 is 15 amino acids. From germline, CDR1 is MGHRA and CDR2 YSYEKL. V was cut by 6 bases and J by 8 bases, with 20 bases left in between. The CDR3 sequence is CASSATGTRLDIQYF. The CDR3 DNA follows: TGCGCCAGCAGTGCGACCGGGACACGGTTAGACATTCAGTACTTC.

DNA of the CDR3: TGTGCCAGTAGTATCCAGGTCGACTACGAGCAGTACTTC. The encoded protein is CASSIQVDYEQYF. This chain connects TRBV19 to TRBJ2-7, with no clear D. This CDR3 has 13 residues. The germline V and J ends were trimmed by 3 bases and 3 bases, with 9 bases remaining between them. Germline-derived CDR1 and CDR2 are LNHDA and SQIVND (reference sequence).

This chain links TRBV7-7 with TRBJ2-2; 7 bases line up with TRBD1. The CDR3 contains 14 residues. Germline-derived CDR1 and CDR2 are SSHAT and FNYEAQ (reference sequence). Trimming took 4 bases from V and 4 from J; bases not matched to a gene: 3. CDR3 DNA: TGTGCCAGCAGCTACCGACAGGGCACCGGGGAGCTGTTTTTT. It specifies CASSYRQGTGELFF. Full variable domain (missing parts from reference TRBV7-7 and TRBJ2-2): GAGVSQSPRYKVTKRGQDVTLRCDPISSHATLYWYQQALGQGPEFLTYFNYEAQPDKSGLPSDRFSAERPEGSISTLTIQRTEQRDSAMYRCASSYRQGTGELFFGEGSRLTVL.

The chain links TRBV7-6 to TRBJ2-2; TRBD2 matches 7 bases. Unmatched junction bases numbered 7, after V lost 7 bases and J lost 5 bases. Germline CDR1 reads SGHVS; CDR2 reads FNYEAQ. CDR3 length: 14 residues. The CDR3 is CASTQVGGTGELFF. For the CDR3, the DNA is TGTGCCAGCACCCAAGTGGGGGGGACCGGGGAGCTGTTTTTT.

CDR3 DNA sequence: TGCGCCAGCAGCACCGATCTAGCGGGAGCGTCCTACAATGAGCAGTTCTTC. Translated, it gives CASSTDLAGASYNEQFF. The chain recombines TRBV5-1 with TRBJ2-1, with 10 bases fitting TRBD2. CDR1 SGHRS and CDR2 YFSETQ come from the germline V gene. The ends lost 4 bases at V and 1 base at J; junction bases unmatched: 8. The CDR3 contains 17 residues.

V gene TRBV6-1 combines with J gene TRBJ1-1; a weak D match, TRBD1 (6 bases). CDR3 length equals 13 residues. The germline V gene has CDR1 MNHNS and CDR2 SASEGT. V shed 5 bases and J shed 6 bases, with 13 bases lying between them. CDR3 residues: CASSHTGNPEAFF. The CDR3 DNA is TGTGCCAGCAGTCACACAGGGAATCCTGAAGCTTTCTTT.

The genes are TRBV6-5 and TRBJ2-7, with 7 bases aligning to TRBD1. The CDR3 is made up of 14 amino acids. Germline CDR1 and CDR2: MNHEY and SVGAGI. With 6 bases clipped from V and 0 bases from J, the junction kept 5 bases outside the gene matches. CDR3 DNA sequence: TGTGCCAGCAGAGGACAGGTTTCCTCCTACGAGCAGTACTTC. The encoded protein is CASRGQVSSYEQYF.

The chain recombines TRBV7-2 with TRBJ1-2; D uncertain. The germline V gene has CDR1 SGHTA and CDR2 FQGNSA. There are 15 residues in the CDR3. With 2 bases removed from V and 3 bases from J, the gap between germline ends came to 13 bases. CDR3 in DNA: TGTGCCAGCAGCTTAACGCAGGCTGGCGACTATGGCTACACCTTC. Translation: CASSLTQAGDYGYTF.

CDR3 residues: CAITGSGHEQYF. In DNA, the CDR3 is TGTGCCATCACCGGCAGCGGGCACGAGCAGTACTTC. The rearrangement links TRBV10-3 to TRBJ2-7; tentatively, D is TRBD2 (6 bases). Germline values: CDR1 ENHRY, CDR2 SYGVKD. This CDR3 has 12 residues. Deletions cut 7 bases from V and 5 bases from J, with 12 bases between.

This sequence joins TRBV27 and TRBJ1-4; D is perhaps TRBD1 (5 bases). Per the germline V gene, CDR1 is MNHEY and CDR2 is SMNVEV (reference sequence). The length of the CDR3 is 15 residues. Deletions cut 5 bases from V and 7 bases from J, with 17 bases between. The chain's CDR3 is CASSRKTRRGEKLFF. CDR3 DNA: TGTGCCAGCAGTAGAAAGACCCGGAGGGGTGAAAAACTGTTTTTT.

The CDR3 protein is CASSDSSRTDTQYF. CDR3 DNA: TGTGCCAGCAGTGACTCGTCCAGGACAGATACGCAGTATTTT. This chain uses TRBV6-4 with TRBJ2-3, with no clear D. Germline V gene lookup returns CDR1 MRHNA and CDR2 SNTAGT. V lost 0 bases and J 3 bases, leaving 7 bases between the germline ends. The length of the CDR3 is 14 residues.

The V and J genes are TRBV2 and TRBJ1-5; D uncertain. CDR3 length: 12 amino acids. Germline-derived CDR1 and CDR2 are SNHLY and FYNNEI. With 5 bases removed from V and 4 bases from J, the gap between germline ends came to 6 bases. CDR3 sequence (DNA): TGTGCCAGCAGTAGAGGGAATCAGCCCCAGCATTTT. Residues: CASSRGNQPQHF.